The sequence of this T cell receptor beta chain was determined in a study of identical twins. Notes on the study in general: A partial confounding effect on zero-insertion analyses could come from invariant MAIT and iNKT cells.

TCRdb re-derived calls from the 5' RACE reads in MiXCR, one entry per CDR3 protein. The repertoire consists of about 890,000 distinct CDR3 sequences, with 12% occurring once and the leading ten covering about 1.5%. This clonotype was counted many times. What it binds is not known. CDR1 SEHNR and CDR2 FQNEAQ come from the germline V gene (reference sequence). The junction had 2 bases not matched to a gene; V was cut back by 1 base and J by 0 bases. The CDR3 covers 15 residues. This sample also belongs to another study, concerning yellow fever vaccine responses in identical twins. That source reports: Twins reportedly appeared to share part of their vaccine T cell response while keeping part individual.

Sequenced material: PBMCs. V is TRBV7-9 and J is TRBJ2-7; TRBD2 agrees at 8 bases. This TCR derives from a woman aged 18-30 years in good health. CDR3 DNA: TGTGCCAGCAGCTTAGGACTAGCGATCTCCTACGAGCAGTACTTC. Its protein product is CASSLGLAISYEQYF.